The rows below give T cell receptor beta chains drawn from one sample of a study of breast tumors, draining lymph nodes, adjacent tissues. Using its own MiXCR run on the multiplex PCR reads, TCRdb lists one record per CDR3 protein. The sample includes about 110,000 distinct CDR3 sequences, roughly 33% of them seen just once. The sample comprised axillary lymph node tissue. The receptors here all came from a female donor with breast cancer. Some clones in this sample may be carry-over from other donors' samples. Each CDR3 is given with its conserved first and last residue. The D gene is left open where the match is weak. Size tells how often a clone was seen (once, few, many) or the class of an expanded clone, and some rows leave it out.

d_call: TRBD1
j_call: TRBJ1-3
v_call: TRBV20-1
clone_size: many
cdr3_aa: CSAADREVGNTIYF
cdr3_nt: TGCAGTGCCGCGGACAGGGAGGTTGGAAACACCATATATTTT

d_call: .
j_call: TRBJ2-5
v_call: TRBV12-3/TRBV12-4
clone_size: many
cdr3_aa: CASSFQEETQYF
cdr3_nt: TGTGCCAGCAGTTTCCAGGAAGAGACCCAGTACTTC

d_call: TRBD1
j_call: TRBJ2-7
v_call: TRBV20-1
clone_size: many
cdr3_aa: CSASERTGHSYEQYF
cdr3_nt: TGCAGTGCTAGTGAAAGGACAGGTCATTCCTACGAGCAGTACTTC

d_call: .
j_call: TRBJ2-7
v_call: TRBV4-3
clone_size: many
cdr3_aa: CASSQDGSFSYEQYF
cdr3_nt: TGCGCCAGCAGCCAAGACGGAAGTTTTTCCTACGAGCAGTACTTC

d_call: .
j_call: TRBJ1-1
v_call: TRBV5-6
clone_size: .
cdr3_aa: CASSFGLNTEAFF
cdr3_nt: TGTGCCAGCAGCTTCGGACTAAACACTGAAGCTTTCTTT

d_call: .
j_call: TRBJ2-1
v_call: TRBV29-1
clone_size: many
cdr3_aa: CSVVGQTKQFF
cdr3_nt: TGCAGCGTTGTCGGACAGACAAAGCAGTTCTTC

d_call: TRBD2
j_call: TRBJ2-7
v_call: TRBV12-3/TRBV12-4
clone_size: many
cdr3_aa: CASSASGGRSYEQYF
cdr3_nt: TGTGCCAGCAGTGCAAGCGGGGGGAGATCCTACGAGCAGTACTTC

d_call: TRBD2
j_call: TRBJ2-2
v_call: TRBV20-1
clone_size: .
cdr3_aa: CSARGRGLAGVWNTGELFF
cdr3_nt: TGCAGTGCTAGAGGTAGAGGGCTAGCGGGAGTTTGGAACACCGGGGAGCTGTTTTTT

d_call: .
j_call: TRBJ2-5
v_call: TRBV5-5
clone_size: many
cdr3_aa: CASRYRDSGRETQYF
cdr3_nt: TGTGCCAGCAGATACAGGGACTCGGGCAGGGAGACCCAGTACTTC

d_call: .
j_call: TRBJ2-7
v_call: TRBV18
clone_size: many
cdr3_aa: CASSYRALEYEQYF
cdr3_nt: TGTGCCAGCTCTTACCGGGCCCTGGAGTACGAGCAGTACTTC

d_call: TRBD1
j_call: TRBJ1-1
v_call: TRBV18
clone_size: .
cdr3_aa: CASSPSTGARTEAFF
cdr3_nt: TGTGCCAGCTCACCATCGACAGGGGCACGGACTGAAGCTTTCTTT

d_call: TRBD2
j_call: TRBJ2-5
v_call: TRBV25-1
clone_size: .
cdr3_aa: CAMPRTSGFFGTQYF
cdr3_nt: TGTGCCATGCCCCGGACTAGCGGTTTTTTTGGGACCCAGTACTTC

d_call: TRBD1
j_call: TRBJ1-2
v_call: TRBV6-1
clone_size: many
cdr3_aa: CAVTGGIGYTF
cdr3_nt: TGTGCAGTGACAGGGGGCATTGGCTACACCTTC

d_call: .
j_call: TRBJ1-1
v_call: TRBV7-2
clone_size: many
cdr3_aa: CASSTQRSTEAFF
cdr3_nt: TGTGCCAGCAGCACACAAAGGAGCACTGAAGCTTTCTTT

d_call: TRBD1
j_call: TRBJ1-2
v_call: TRBV28
clone_size: many
cdr3_aa: CASSPGTGGDWDGYTF
cdr3_nt: TGTGCCAGCAGTCCGGGGACAGGGGGCGACTGGGATGGCTACACCTTC

d_call: .
j_call: TRBJ1-2
v_call: TRBV28
clone_size: few
cdr3_aa: CASRLGGAGANYGYTF
cdr3_nt: TGTGCCAGCAGGTTAGGAGGGGCTGGTGCGAACTATGGCTACACCTTC

d_call: .
j_call: TRBJ1-1
v_call: TRBV28
clone_size: .
cdr3_aa: CASSRVTGTEAFF
cdr3_nt: TGTGCCAGCAGCCGCGTTACAGGGACTGAAGCTTTCTTT

d_call: TRBD1
j_call: TRBJ1-5
v_call: TRBV28
clone_size: many
cdr3_aa: CASSWRTGQQPQHF
cdr3_nt: TGTGCCAGCAGTTGGAGGACAGGGCAACAGCCCCAGCATTTT

d_call: .
j_call: TRBJ2-3
v_call: TRBV24-1
clone_size: once
cdr3_aa: CATRGATDTQYF
cdr3_nt: TGTGCCACCAGGGGAGCAACAGATACGCAGTATTTT

d_call: .
j_call: TRBJ2-3
v_call: TRBV2
clone_size: .
cdr3_aa: CALPGTTDTQYF
cdr3_nt: TGTGCCCTCCCAGGGACCACAGATACGCAGTATTTT

d_call: .
j_call: TRBJ2-1
v_call: TRBV6-2/TRBV6-3
clone_size: many
cdr3_aa: CASSYGGAGSYNEQFF
cdr3_nt: TGTGCCAGCAGCTATGGGGGGGCAGGGTCCTACAATGAGCAGTTCTTC

d_call: .
j_call: TRBJ1-1
v_call: TRBV20-1
clone_size: many
cdr3_aa: CSVRWGAQGGTEAFF
cdr3_nt: TGCAGTGTGAGGTGGGGGGCGCAAGGTGGCACTGAAGCTTTCTTT

d_call: TRBD2
j_call: TRBJ2-3
v_call: TRBV30
clone_size: .
cdr3_aa: CAWSDVPGLAGATDTQYF
cdr3_nt: TGTGCCTGGAGTGACGTCCCAGGACTAGCTGGGGCCACAGATACGCAGTATTTT

d_call: TRBD1
j_call: TRBJ1-4
v_call: TRBV5-8
clone_size: many
cdr3_aa: CASSLGKDRAEKLFF
cdr3_nt: TGTGCCAGCAGCTTGGGAAAGGACAGGGCTGAAAAACTGTTTTTT

d_call: TRBD2
j_call: TRBJ2-1
v_call: TRBV2
clone_size: many
cdr3_aa: CASSERGGSYNEQFF
cdr3_nt: TGTGCCAGCAGTGAGCGCGGGGGAAGCTACAATGAGCAGTTCTTC

d_call: .
j_call: TRBJ2-7
v_call: TRBV7-6
clone_size: many
cdr3_aa: CASSLRPYEQYF
cdr3_nt: TGTGCCAGCAGCTTAAGGCCCTACGAGCAGTACTTC

d_call: TRBD1
j_call: TRBJ2-7
v_call: TRBV28
clone_size: many
cdr3_aa: CASSWDRANRYEQYF
cdr3_nt: TGTGCCAGCAGTTGGGACAGGGCCAATAGGTACGAGCAGTACTTC

d_call: TRBD1
j_call: TRBJ1-5
v_call: TRBV11-3
clone_size: .
cdr3_aa: CASSLAGGPRGRYQPQHF
cdr3_nt: TGTGCCAGCAGCTTAGCGGGAGGGCCCAGGGGGAGGTATCAGCCCCAGCATTTT

d_call: .
j_call: TRBJ1-2
v_call: TRBV6-5
clone_size: many
cdr3_aa: CASRVSGVGYTF
cdr3_nt: TGTGCCAGCAGAGTATCCGGGGTTGGCTACACCTTC

d_call: .
j_call: TRBJ2-3
v_call: TRBV5-1
clone_size: many
cdr3_aa: CASSLISDTQYF
cdr3_nt: TGCGCCAGCAGCTTGATATCAGATACGCAGTATTTT

d_call: TRBD1
j_call: TRBJ1-2
v_call: TRBV6-6
clone_size: .
cdr3_aa: CASRTPGQGCYTF
cdr3_nt: TGTGCCAGCAGAACCCCGGGACAGGGGTGCTACACCTTC

d_call: TRBD2
j_call: TRBJ2-1
v_call: TRBV13
clone_size: many
cdr3_aa: CASSPPVLAGGPSYNEQFF
cdr3_nt: TGTGCCAGCAGCCCGCCGGTGCTAGCGGGGGGTCCATCCTACAATGAGCAGTTCTTC

d_call: TRBD1
j_call: TRBJ1-6
v_call: TRBV19
clone_size: .
cdr3_aa: CASGLPGQSNSPLHF
cdr3_nt: TGTGCCAGTGGTCTGCCGGGACAGAGTAATTCACCCCTCCACTTT

d_call: TRBD1
j_call: TRBJ2-5
v_call: TRBV6-1
clone_size: many
cdr3_aa: CASSETVTGVETQYF
cdr3_nt: TGTGCCAGCAGTGAAACCGTTACAGGGGTAGAGACCCAGTACTTC

d_call: .
j_call: TRBJ1-3
v_call: TRBV12-3/TRBV12-4
clone_size: .
cdr3_aa: CASSLNNSGSTIYF
cdr3_nt: TGTGCCAGCAGTTTGAACAACTCTGGAAGCACCATATATTTT

d_call: TRBD2
j_call: TRBJ2-7
v_call: TRBV4-1
clone_size: many
cdr3_aa: CASSQGVRLAGTYEQYF
cdr3_nt: TGCGCCAGCAGCCAAGGGGTCAGGCTAGCGGGGACCTACGAGCAGTACTTC

d_call: TRBD2
j_call: TRBJ2-1
v_call: TRBV13
clone_size: many
cdr3_aa: CASSLSGLAGGNEQFF
cdr3_nt: TGTGCCAGCAGCTTATCCGGACTAGCGGGAGGGAATGAGCAGTTCTTC

d_call: .
j_call: TRBJ2-4
v_call: TRBV7-9
clone_size: many
cdr3_aa: CASSQEAPALPWYIQYF
cdr3_nt: TGTGCCAGCAGTCAAGAAGCTCCGGCCCTCCCATGGTACATTCAGTACTTC

d_call: .
j_call: TRBJ2-1
v_call: TRBV4-3
clone_size: many
cdr3_aa: CASSRAGLSSYNEQFF
cdr3_nt: TGCGCCAGCAGCCGAGCGGGTCTGAGCTCCTACAATGAGCAGTTCTTC

d_call: TRBD1
j_call: TRBJ1-6
v_call: TRBV6-5
clone_size: .
cdr3_aa: CASSKEGQWGPPLHF
cdr3_nt: TGTGCCAGCAGTAAAGAGGGACAGTGGGGGCCACCCCTCCACTTT

d_call: .
j_call: TRBJ2-2
v_call: TRBV20-1
clone_size: many
cdr3_aa: CSARREGALSTGELFF
cdr3_nt: TGCAGTGCTAGAAGAGAAGGGGCGCTGAGCACCGGGGAGCTGTTTTTT

d_call: TRBD2
j_call: TRBJ2-3
v_call: TRBV20-1
clone_size: .
cdr3_aa: CSTRPLAGGRTGTQYF
cdr3_nt: TGCAGTACTAGGCCACTAGCGGGAGGGAGGACAGGTACGCAGTATTTT

d_call: .
j_call: TRBJ1-6
v_call: TRBV5-1
clone_size: once
cdr3_aa: CASSSRDKDSPLHF
cdr3_nt: TGCGCCAGCAGCTCCCGGGACAAGGATTCTCCCCTCCACTTT

d_call: TRBD2
j_call: TRBJ2-5
v_call: TRBV14
clone_size: many
cdr3_aa: CASSQDPILSRGSGDLRETQYF
cdr3_nt: TGTGCCAGCAGCCAAGATCCCATTTTGTCCCGGGGTAGCGGGGACCTTCGGGAGACCCAGTACTTC

d_call: .
j_call: TRBJ1-4
v_call: TRBV2
clone_size: .
cdr3_aa: CASRNRVLGEKLFF
cdr3_nt: TGTGCCAGCAGAAACAGGGTGCTAGGGGAAAAACTGTTTTTT

d_call: .
j_call: TRBJ1-1
v_call: TRBV7-2
clone_size: many
cdr3_aa: CASSLVPGSEAFF
cdr3_nt: TGTGCCAGCAGCTTAGTACCAGGGTCTGAAGCTTTCTTT

d_call: .
j_call: TRBJ1-5
v_call: TRBV5-1
clone_size: many
cdr3_aa: CASSLLGGDNQPQHF
cdr3_nt: TGCGCCAGCAGCTTGCTAGGGGGGGACAATCAGCCCCAGCATTTT

d_call: TRBD2
j_call: TRBJ2-1
v_call: TRBV14
clone_size: many
cdr3_aa: CASSQGLAGPYNEQFF
cdr3_nt: TGTGCCAGCAGCCAAGGACTAGCGGGGCCCTACAATGAGCAGTTCTTC